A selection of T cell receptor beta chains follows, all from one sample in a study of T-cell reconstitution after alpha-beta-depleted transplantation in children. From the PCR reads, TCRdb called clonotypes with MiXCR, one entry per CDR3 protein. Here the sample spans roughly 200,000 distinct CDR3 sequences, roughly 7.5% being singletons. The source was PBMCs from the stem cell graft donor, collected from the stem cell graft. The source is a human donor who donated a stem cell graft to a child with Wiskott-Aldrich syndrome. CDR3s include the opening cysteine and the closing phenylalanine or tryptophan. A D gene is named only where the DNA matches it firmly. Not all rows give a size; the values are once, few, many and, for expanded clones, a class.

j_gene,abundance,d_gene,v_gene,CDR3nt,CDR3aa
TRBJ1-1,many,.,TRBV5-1,TGCGCCAGCAGCTTTCACAGAATGAACACCGAAGCTTTCTTT,CASSFHRMNTEAFF
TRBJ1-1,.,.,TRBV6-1,TGTGCCAGCAGTGAAACAGTTGAAAGCACTGAAGCTTTCTTT,CASSETVESTEAFF
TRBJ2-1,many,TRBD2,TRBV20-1,TGCAGTGCTAGAGAACGGCGTGGAACTAGCGGGAGAGGTGATTATGAGCAGTTCTTC,CSARERRGTSGRGDYEQFF
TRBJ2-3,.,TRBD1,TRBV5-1,TGCGCCAGCAGCTTTCGGGACAGGGACACAGATACGCACTATTTT,CASSFRDRDTDTHYF
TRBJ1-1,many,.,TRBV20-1,TGCAGTGCTCCTGCTGGCGCCTGGAGCACTGAAGCTTTCTTT,CSAPAGAWSTEAFF
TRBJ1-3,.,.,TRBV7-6,TGTGCCAGCAGCCTGGACGACAGCAACTCTGGAAACACCATATATTTT,CASSLDDSNSGNTIYF
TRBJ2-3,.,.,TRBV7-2,TGTGCCAGCAGCTTAGGTCAGCGGGCAGATACGCAGTATTTT,CASSLGQRADTQYF
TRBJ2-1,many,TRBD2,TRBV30,TGTGCCTGGAAAAAAGCGGGAGGCCGGGTCAATGAGCAGTTCTTC,CAWKKAGGRVNEQFF
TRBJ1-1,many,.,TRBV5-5,TGTGCCAGCAGCTTGGAAGGATTACGAGCTTTCTTT,CASSLEGLRAFF
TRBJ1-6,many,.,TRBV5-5,TGTGCCAGCAGCTCTAAGTACCGGGACACCTTTTCACCCCTCCACTTT,CASSSKYRDTFSPLHF
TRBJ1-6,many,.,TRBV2,TGTGCCAGCAGTAAAGGAGAAGGGGGTGATTCACCCCTCCACTTT,CASSKGEGGDSPLHF
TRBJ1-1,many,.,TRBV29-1,TGCGCGGGGGGGCCGAACACTGAAGCTTTCTTT,CAGGPNTEAFF
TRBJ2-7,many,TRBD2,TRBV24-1,TGTGCCACCAGTGATGGCGGGGGGCCTTACGAGCAGTACTTC,CATSDGGGPYEQYF
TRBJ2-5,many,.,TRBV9,TGTGCCAGCAGCCTAGAGGGCTATAACCAAGAGACCCAGTACTTC,CASSLEGYNQETQYF
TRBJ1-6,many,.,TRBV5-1,TGCGCCAGCAGCTTGTCCCGACAGCCTAATTCACCCCTCCACTTT,CASSLSRQPNSPLHF
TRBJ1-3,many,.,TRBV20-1,TGCAGTGCACCGGCCAACTCTGGAAACACCATATATTTT,CSAPANSGNTIYF
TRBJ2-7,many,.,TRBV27,TGTGCCAGCAGTTTTCTTAGAAGGGGCGGGACAGCCTACGAGCAGTACTTC,CASSFLRRGGTAYEQYF
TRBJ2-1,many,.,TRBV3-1,TGTGCCAGCAGCCCCGGACGGGCATGGGAGCAGTTCTTC,CASSPGRAWEQFF
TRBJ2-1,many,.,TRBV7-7,TGTGCCAGCAGTCAGGACAGTTACAGCGGGAATGAGCAGTTCTTC,CASSQDSYSGNEQFF
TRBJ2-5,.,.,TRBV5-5,TGTGCCAGCAGCTGGACTACTTACCAAGAGACCCAGTACTTC,CASSWTTYQETQYF
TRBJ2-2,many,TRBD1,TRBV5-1,TGCGCCAGCACCGGACAGGGGGCGATCGGGGAGCTGTTTTTT,CASTGQGAIGELFF
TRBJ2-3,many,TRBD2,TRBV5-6,TGTGCCAGCAGCCAACTAGCGGGGGGGCAGACTACGCAGTATTTT,CASSQLAGGQTTQYF
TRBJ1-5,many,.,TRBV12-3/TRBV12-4,TGTGCCAGCAGTTTATCCTCTGTCCCCCAGCATTTT,CASSLSSVPQHF
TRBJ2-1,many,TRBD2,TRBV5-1,TGCGCCAGCAGCCCACCCGGGACTAGCGGGAGCAATGAGCAGTTCTTC,CASSPPGTSGSNEQFF
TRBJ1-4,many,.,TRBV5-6,TGTGCCAGCAGGATATTGATAGAAGGCATTGAAAAACTGTTTTTT,CASRILIEGIEKLFF
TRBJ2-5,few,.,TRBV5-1,TGCGCCAGCTCTGGGGGGTCGACGCAGCAAGAGACCCAGTACTTC,CASSGGSTQQETQYF
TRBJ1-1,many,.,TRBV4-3,TGCGCCAGCAGCCAAGATCAGGGATCCGGAGCTTTCTTT,CASSQDQGSGAFF
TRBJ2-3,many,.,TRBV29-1,TGCAGCGTTGATTCGCCGGCGGATACGCAGTATTTT,CSVDSPADTQYF
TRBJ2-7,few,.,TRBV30,TGTGCCTGGAAAGGAGGCGTTAACTACGAGCAGTACTTC,CAWKGGVNYEQYF
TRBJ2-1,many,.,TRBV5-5,TGTGCCAGCAGCTTGTTAGGGAGGAACTATGAGCAGTTCTTC,CASSLLGRNYEQFF
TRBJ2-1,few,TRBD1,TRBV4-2,TGTGCCAGCAGCCCCGGACAGGGGGACTACAATGAGCAGTTCTTC,CASSPGQGDYNEQFF
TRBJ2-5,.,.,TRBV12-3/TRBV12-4,TGTGCCAGCAGTCGGGGGTCTCAAGAGACCCAGTACTTC,CASSRGSQETQYF
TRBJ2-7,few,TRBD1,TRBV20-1,TGCAGTGCTAGAGTTTATCCAGACAGGGGAGATCCCTACGAGCAGTACTTC,CSARVYPDRGDPYEQYF
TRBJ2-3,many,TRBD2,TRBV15,TGTGCCACCAGCAGAGCTAGCGGGAGGGCCCCAGATACGCAGTATTTT,CATSRASGRAPDTQYF
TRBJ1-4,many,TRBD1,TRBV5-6,TGTGCCAGCAGCTACGGGACAGGAGAGGAAAAACTGTTTTTT,CASSYGTGEEKLFF
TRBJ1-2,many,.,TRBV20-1,TGCAGTGCTAGGGAGGGGCTAAATGGTGGCTACACCTTC,CSAREGLNGGYTF
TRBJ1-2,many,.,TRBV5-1,TGCGCCAGCAGCATTGCCCCAGGAGGGAACTATGGCTACACCTTC,CASSIAPGGNYGYTF
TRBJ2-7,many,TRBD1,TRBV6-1,TGTGCCAGCAGGCGACAGGGGAAAGTCTACGAGCAGTACTTC,CASRRQGKVYEQYF
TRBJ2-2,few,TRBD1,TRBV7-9,TGTGCCAGCAGCCCAGACAGGGGAATTGCCGGGGAGCTGTTTTTT,CASSPDRGIAGELFF
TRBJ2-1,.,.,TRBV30,TGTGCCTGGAGTGTAACGGGAGCCTACAATGAGCAGTTCTTC,CAWSVTGAYNEQFF
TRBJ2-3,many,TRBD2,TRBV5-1,TGCGCCAGCAGCCCAAGCGGGGATAGCACAGATACGCAGTATTTT,CASSPSGDSTDTQYF